The sequence of this TCR beta chain was determined in a study of cytomegalovirus exposure and HLA in healthy donors. V lost 3 bases and J 4 bases, leaving 27 bases between the germline ends. The CDR3 runs 19 residues. Germline CDR1 and CDR2: SEHNR and FQNEAQ (reference sequence). PCR was performed using 60 Vbeta and 13 Jbeta primers. Some clones are missing from TCRdb's copy, which holds only in-frame ones; the method was immunoSEQ multiplex PCR. The sample includes hundreds of thousands of clones, around 66% of them seen just once. The receptor comes from a female donor in good health and CMV-seronegative. The chain has TRBV7-9 and TRBJ1-1; possible D gene TRBD1, 6 bases. Sequenced material: PBMCs. CDR3 loop: CASSFIQKTGRRESTEAFF. In DNA form, the CDR3 reads TGTGCCAGCAGCTTTATCCAAAAGACAGGTCGGCGGGAGAGCACTGAAGCTTTCTTT.